Below are 30 T cell receptor beta chains sequenced from a single sample in a study of regulatory T cells in long-lasting Graves disease. Arm-PCR with iRepertoire HTBI primers amplified the CDR3 regions for these TCR beta libraries. MiXCR, applied by TCRdb to the multiplex PCR reads, yields one record per CDR3 protein. The table shows 450,000 to 700,000 distinct CDR3 sequences, with 13% occurring only once. The time point here: newly diagnosed GD, antithyroid drugs for less than 3 months. PBMC RNA served as the TCR library source. The data also belong to a second study, concerning T cells in Graves' hyperthyroidism and ophthalmopathy.

Sequencing was performed on peripheral blood mononuclear cells (PBMCs), taken at new diagnosis, from a patient treated with antithyroid drugs. The source is a man aged 25-45 years with Graves disease.

The chain uses TRBV11-3 and TRBJ2-1; 11 nucleotides line up with TRBD2. The germline gives CDR1 SGHNT, CDR2 YENEEA. The V segment lost 3 bases and the J segment 5 bases; nucleotides outside the gene matches: 3. This CDR3 has 15 residues. Here the CDR3 reads CASSFTSGSHNEQFF. The CDR3 coding sequence is TGTGCCAGCAGCTTCACTAGCGGGAGCCACAATGAGCAGTTCTTC.

A word on this clonotype: A much more abundant neighbour one base away suggests this may be a read error. CDR3 nucleotide sequence: TGCAGTGCTGGAGTGTGGGGACAGGACACCTACGAGCAGTACTTC. Amino acids: CSAGVWGQDTYEQYF. V is TRBV20-1 and J is TRBJ2-7; 8 positions match TRBD1. V trimming: 5 bases; J trimming: 2 bases; junction bases outside the gene matches: 11. CDR1 DFQATT and CDR2 SNEGSKA come from the germline V gene (reference sequence). The CDR3 extends over 15 amino acids.

The rearrangement joins TRBV6-9 to TRBJ1-4; 10 positions agree with TRBD1. CDR3 length: 17 residues. Germline V gene lookup returns CDR1 MNHGY and CDR2 SVAAGI. The V segment lost 4 bases and the J segment 3 bases; nucleotides outside the gene matches: 8. Here the CDR3 reads CASSSLTGGEANEKLFF. CDR3 coding DNA: TGTGCCAGCAGTTCCTTGACAGGGGGCGAAGCTAATGAAAAACTGTTTTTT.

A remark on this clonotype: This may arise from a read error, as a much more abundant clone is one base away. This sequence joins TRBV7-2 and TRBJ2-3; D may be TRBD1 (6 bases). The J call may not be correct, given that the DNA end is closer to TRBJ2-1. The CDR3 is 14 amino acids. Germline V CDR1 and CDR2: SGHTA, FQGNSA. The DNA of the CDR3 is TGTGCCAGCAGCCCGGGACAAGTAGGCTACGAGCAGTTCTTC. Translating gives CASSPGQVGYEQFF.

This clonotype showed up just a few times. The rearrangement joins TRBV7-2 to TRBJ2-3, with 10 bases matching TRBD2. The CDR3 has 20 amino acids. J was trimmed by 7 bases and V by 5 bases; bases with no gene match: 24. CDR1 is SGHTA and CDR2 is FQGNSA in the germline V gene. The CDR3 DNA reads as TGTGCCAGCAGCCTCGACGGGAGGGGACTAGCGTCTCTTAGGGGGAATACGCAGTATTTT. Its protein product is CASSLDGRGLASLRGNTQYF.

CDR3 region: CASSPDRLPYGYTF. In nucleotides, the CDR3 is TGCGCCAGCAGCCCGGACAGGTTGCCCTATGGCTACACCTTC. The V gene is TRBV5-1, the J gene TRBJ1-2; the match to TRBD1 covers 7 bases. After removal of 4 bases from V and 4 bases from J, the junction contained 7 bases not matched to a gene. The CDR3 contains 14 residues. Germline V lookup: CDR1 SGHRS, CDR2 YFSETQ.

In this sample, this clonotype turned up many times. The rearrangement uses TRBV5-1 and TRBJ2-3, with D possibly matching TRBD2 (5 bases). The V gene lost 0 bases and the J gene lost 7 bases, with 9 bases spanning the gap. Germline-derived CDR1 and CDR2 are SGHRS and YFSETQ. CDR3 length: 13 amino acids. CDR3 residues: CASSLEADYTQYF. The DNA of the CDR3 is TGCGCCAGCAGCTTGGAAGCGGATTATACGCAGTATTTT.

In the case of this clonotype: Possible read error: a much larger clone is one base away. This chain joins TRBV6-2 or TRBV6-3 and TRBJ1-2; weak D call: TRBD1 (5 bases). CDR1 is MNHEY and CDR2 is SVGEGT in the germline V gene. The CDR3 runs to 14 residues. The ends were cut back, 6 bases at V and 8 bases at J, with 19 bases in the middle. The CDR3 sequence is CASRFAGSPLGYTF. CDR3 DNA sequence: TGTGCCAGCAGATTTGCAGGGTCACCTTTAGGCTACACCTTC.

There are many counts of this clonotype. The chain links TRBV27 to TRBJ2-5, with TRBD2 identical over 10 bases. The CDR3 sequence is 16 residues long. Germline CDR1 MNHEY, CDR2 SMNVEV (reference sequence). Trimming at V came to 4 bases and at J to 5 bases, leaving 10 bases not matched to a gene. DNA of the CDR3: TGTGCCAGCAGTTCTAGCACTAGCGGGACATTGGAGACCCAGTACTTC. The encoded protein is CASSSSTSGTLETQYF.

This clonotype was counted ten times or more. CDR3 amino acids: CSARAVPASGRDDEQFF. The CDR3 DNA reads as TGCAGTGCTAGAGCCGTGCCAGCTAGCGGGAGGGACGATGAGCAGTTCTTC. This chain uses TRBV20-1 with TRBJ2-1; 12 bases are shared with TRBD2. Trimming cost V 1 base and J 8 bases; bases outside gene matches: 12. The CDR3 contains 17 residues. CDR1 is DFQATT and CDR2 is SNEGSKA in the germline V gene (reference sequence).

This clonotype was seen ten or more times. This sequence joins TRBV5-1 and TRBJ2-1; D is perhaps TRBD2 (5 bases). The CDR3 totals 16 residues. Germline V gene lookup returns CDR1 SGHRS and CDR2 YFSETQ. Between the trimmed V and J ends, which lost 0 bases and 0 bases, there was a span of 10 bases. Here the CDR3 DNA reads TGCGCCAGCAGCTTGGGTGGACTGAGCTCCTACAATGAGCAGTTCTTC. Its protein is CASSLGGLSSYNEQFF.

This chain links TRBV27 with TRBJ2-7, with 7 nucleotides matching TRBD2. Germline V gene sequence: CDR1 MNHEY, CDR2 SMNVEV (reference sequence). The CDR3 is 15 amino acids. V lost 2 bases and J lost 7; bases outside the gene matches: 11. CDR3 loop: CASSLRAGVVTEQYF. In DNA form, the CDR3 reads TGTGCCAGCAGTTTAAGGGCGGGAGTGGTAACGGAGCAGTACTTC.

This clonotype was recorded many times. The rearrangement joins TRBV7-9 to TRBJ2-1; no reliable D call. The V gene's germline CDR1 is SEHNR and CDR2 FQNEAQ (reference sequence). The CDR3 is 14 amino acids. The V gene lost 3 bases and the J gene lost 7 bases, with 13 bases spanning the gap. CDR3: CASSFSTLSNEQFF. The CDR3 bases are TGTGCCAGCAGCTTCTCGACACTTTCAAATGAGCAGTTCTTC.

This clonotype was counted at least ten times. This chain uses TRBV20-1 with TRBJ2-1; D may be TRBD2 (7 bases). Trimming stripped 5 bases from V and 7 bases from J, with 21 bases between. The CDR3 covers 15 residues. Germline lookup yields CDR1 DFQATT and CDR2 SNEGSKA (reference sequence). The DNA of the CDR3 is TGCAGTGCTGCCTCTGGGGAGGGGGGGCTGAATGAGCAGTTCTTC. As protein: CSAASGEGGLNEQFF.

The V gene is TRBV11-2, the J gene TRBJ2-7; possible D gene TRBD2, 7 bases. V gave up 5 bases and J gave up 1 base, with 18 bases separating them. CDR3 length equals 16 residues. Germline V gives CDR1 SGHAT, CDR2 FQNNGV. This CDR3 reads CASSGRWGGGSYEQYF. The CDR3, as DNA: TGTGCCAGCAGCGGCCGTTGGGGGGGCGGTTCCTACGAGCAGTACTTC.

In regard to this clonotype: A read error may be the cause here, since a much bigger clone is one base away. This sequence joins TRBV6-1 and TRBJ2-3; D may be TRBD2 (5 bases). Germline V gene sequence: CDR1 MNHNS, CDR2 SASEGT. The CDR3 is 15 amino acids. This chain's CDR3 is CARSELTGTGDTQYF. DNA for the CDR3: TGTGCCAGAAGTGAATTAACGGGAACCGGAGATACGCAGTATTTT.

Concerning this clonotype itself: A read error may explain this, as a much larger clone is one base away. The chain has TRBV11-2 and TRBJ2-7; D unclear. The V and J ends lost 1 base and 6 bases respectively, with 13 bases between them. In germline, CDR1 is SGHAT, CDR2 FQNNGV. This CDR3 contains 14 residues. Here the CDR3 reads CASSLARTKAEQYF. CDR3 in DNA: TGTGCCAGCAGCTTAGCCAGGACGAAAGCCGAGCAGTACTTC.

This clonotype was counted ten times or more. The chain combines TRBV6-2 or TRBV6-3 with TRBJ2-1, with D hard to call. The CDR3 sequence is 15 residues long. The germline V and J ends were trimmed by 2 bases and 4 bases, with 12 bases remaining between them. The germline gives CDR1 MNHEY, CDR2 SVGEGT. For the CDR3, the DNA is TGTGCCAGCAGTTACGGGCCCTCCAAATACAATGAGCAGTTCTTC. Protein product: CASSYGPSKYNEQFF.

This clonotype was seen many times. The chain carries TRBV12-3 or TRBV12-4 and TRBJ2-1; 14 positions agree with TRBD2. The CDR3 contains 17 residues. V dropped 4 bases and J dropped 8; count of bases not matched to a gene: 10. CDR3 loop: CASSSGTSGRNPYEQFF. In nucleotides, the CDR3 is TGTGCCAGCAGTTCCGGGACTAGCGGGAGAAATCCCTATGAGCAGTTCTTC.

This clonotype was seen many times. The chain has TRBV29-1 and TRBJ1-1; D is possibly TRBD1 (5 bases). The CDR3 sequence is 13 residues long. Germline CDR1 reads SQVTM; CDR2 reads ANQGSEA. The V end was cut by 4 bases, the J end by 5 bases, with 14 bases between. DNA of the CDR3: TGCAGCGTTGGGGCAGGGACGCGTACTGAAGCTTTCTTT. This codes for CSVGAGTRTEAFF.

This clonotype occurred many times. V is TRBV6-5 and J is TRBJ2-5; TRBD2 aligns across 9 bases. The trim removed 2 bases at V and 2 bases at J, leaving 6 bases unmatched. The CDR3 runs to 16 residues. The germline CDR1 and CDR2 sequences are MNHEY and SVGAGI. The CDR3 sequence: CASSYRGGGVQETQYF. As DNA, the CDR3 is TGTGCCAGCAGTTACCGTGGCGGGGGGGTTCAAGAGACCCAGTACTTC.

The gene calls are TRBV7-9 and TRBJ2-2; D is perhaps TRBD2 (7 bases). CDR3 length: 19 residues. Germline CDR1 reads SEHNR; CDR2 reads FQNEAQ (reference sequence). Trimming left V 2 bases short and J 0 bases short, with 19 bases between. In DNA form, the CDR3 reads TGTGCCAGCAGCTTAAATCGCGGGGGCACCTACTCGAACACCGGGGAGCTGTTTTTT. Amino acid sequence: CASSLNRGGTYSNTGELFF.

This clonotype occurred many times. The germline gene is not matched at one end of the junction; a read error may be the cause. V is TRBV12-3 or TRBV12-4 and J is TRBJ1-2; D is uncertain. This CDR3 spans 13 amino acids. CDR3 sequence reads: CASSFGGNHGYTF. CDR3 DNA: TGTGCCAGCAGTTTCGGCGGTAACCATGGCTACACCTTC.

This clonotype has just a few counts. This chain joins TRBV25-1 and TRBJ1-1; TRBD1 matches at 7 bases. The V gene end was trimmed by 7 bases and the J gene end by 1 base; junction bases not matched to a gene: 6. The CDR3 length is 14 residues. From germline, CDR1 is MGHDK and CDR2 SYGVNS. The CDR3 loop reads CASTPGGSNTEAFF. The CDR3 DNA sequence: TGTGCCAGCACCCCAGGGGGGTCGAACACTGAAGCTTTCTTT.

The table lists this clonotype with a few counts. The CDR3 is CSAAGGTGEKLFF. For the CDR3, the DNA is TGCAGTGCCGCAGGGGGCACAGGTGAAAAACTGTTTTTT. The chain couples TRBV20-1 to TRBJ1-4; 8 bases are shared with TRBD1. The germline V gene has CDR1 DFQATT and CDR2 SNEGSKA (reference sequence). The CDR3 covers 13 residues. V shed 6 bases and J 7 bases; nucleotides not matched to a gene: 7.

This clonotype was detected many times. V and J are TRBV11-2 and TRBJ2-1, with 8 nucleotides matching TRBD2. V was clipped by 4 bases and J by 3 bases; unmatched bases: 5. CDR1 and CDR2 from the germline V gene are SGHAT and FQNNGV. The CDR3 runs to 15 residues. The CDR3 spells CASSSGRGDYNEQFF. The CDR3 DNA is TGTGCCAGCAGCTCCGGGAGGGGGGACTACAATGAGCAGTTCTTC.

This chain joins TRBV5-4 and TRBJ2-5, with 11 bases lining up with TRBD2. V lost 2 bases and J lost 4; bases outside the gene matches: 10. The CDR3 spans 17 residues. The germline V gene encodes CDR1 SGHNT and CDR2 YYREEE (reference sequence). As DNA, the CDR3 is TGTGCCAGCAGCTTCGAATCACTAGCGGGAGTCCCAGAGACCCAGTACTTC. This translates into CASSFESLAGVPETQYF.

V usage is TRBV5-1 and J usage is TRBJ1-4, with D unclear. V was trimmed by 4 bases and J by 7 bases, leaving 5 bases between them. Germline V gene data show CDR1 as SGHRS and CDR2 as YFSETQ. The length of the CDR3 is 11 residues. CDR3 residues: CASSTGEKLFF. CDR3 DNA sequence: TGCGCCAGCAGCACCGGTGAAAAACTGTTTTTT.

This clonotype was seen only a few times. V gene TRBV10-3 combines with J gene TRBJ2-1; 8 nucleotides align to TRBD2. The CDR3 length is 16 residues. Germline assignment: CDR1 ENHRY and CDR2 SYGVKD. The V segment lost 10 bases and the J segment 6 bases; nucleotides outside the gene matches: 17. In nucleotides, the CDR3 is TGTGCCACCGACGAGGTAGCGGGAACGGGTATCAATGAGCAGTTCTTC. This translates into CATDEVAGTGINEQFF.

This chain connects TRBV4-2 to TRBJ1-1; D unclear. Trimming shortened V by 4 bases and J by 4 bases, and 22 bases separated the two germline ends. Germline lookup yields CDR1 LGHNA and CDR2 YNFKEQ. The CDR3 covers 17 residues. This chain's CDR3 is CASSLKGDGPRGTEAFF. The DNA for the CDR3 is TGTGCCAGCAGCCTTAAGGGAGACGGTCCCCGCGGCACTGAAGCTTTCTTT.